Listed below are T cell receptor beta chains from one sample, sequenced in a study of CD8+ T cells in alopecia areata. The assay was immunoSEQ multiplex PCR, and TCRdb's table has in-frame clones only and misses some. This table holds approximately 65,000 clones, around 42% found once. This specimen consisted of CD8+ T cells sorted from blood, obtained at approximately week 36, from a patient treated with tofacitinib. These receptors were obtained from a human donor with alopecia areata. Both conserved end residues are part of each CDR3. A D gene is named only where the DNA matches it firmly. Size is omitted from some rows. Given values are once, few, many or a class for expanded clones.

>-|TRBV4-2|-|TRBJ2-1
CASSQVGAEVDEQFF
TGTGCCAGCAGCCAAGTCGGGGCCGAGGTGGATGAGCAGTTCTTC
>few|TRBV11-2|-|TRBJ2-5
CASTLIFGTGETQYF
TGTGCCAGCACCCTGATTTTCGGGACTGGGGAGACCCAGTACTTC
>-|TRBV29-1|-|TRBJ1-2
CSVGANSNYGYTF
TGCAGCGTGGGGGCAAACAGTAACTATGGCTACACCTTC
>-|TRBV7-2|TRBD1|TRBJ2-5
CASSFYRGEGETQYF
TGTGCCAGCAGCTTCTACAGGGGGGAAGGGGAGACCCAGTACTTC
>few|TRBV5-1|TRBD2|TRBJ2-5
CASSWWTSGETQYF
TGCGCCAGCAGCTGGTGGACTAGCGGCGAGACCCAGTACTTC
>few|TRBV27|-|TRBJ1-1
CASSLRGNTEAFF
TGTGCCAGCAGTTTACGGGGGAACACTGAAGCTTTCTTT
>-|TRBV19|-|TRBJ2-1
CASSIGSVGYNEQFF
TGTGCCAGTAGTATAGGATCGGTTGGGTACAATGAGCAGTTCTTC
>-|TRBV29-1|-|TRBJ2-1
CSVSIGTEQFF
TGCAGCGTTTCTATTGGGACGGAGCAGTTCTTC
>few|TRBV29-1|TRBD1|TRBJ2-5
CSARDTGEETQYF
TGCAGCGCTCGGGACACAGGGGAAGAGACCCAGTACTTC
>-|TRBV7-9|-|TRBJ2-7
CASSFRGGQTTYEQYF
TGTGCCAGCAGCTTCCGAGGAGGACAGACCACCTACGAGCAGTACTTC
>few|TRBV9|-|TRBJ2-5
CASSVVTGIYETQYF
TGTGCCAGCAGCGTAGTAACGGGAATTTATGAGACCCAGTACTTC
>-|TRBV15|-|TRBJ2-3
CATSRDRGADTQYF
TGTGCCACCAGCAGAGATCGAGGGGCAGATACGCAGTATTTT
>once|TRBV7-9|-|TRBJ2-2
CASSSHTTGGELFF
TGTGCCAGCAGCTCGCACACCACCGGGGGGGAGCTGTTTTTT
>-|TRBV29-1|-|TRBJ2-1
CSGGILLDEQFF
TGCAGCGGGGGTATCCTCTTGGATGAGCAGTTCTTC
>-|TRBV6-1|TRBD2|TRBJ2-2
CASSEQRSGSGGELFF
TGTGCCAGCAGTGAACAAAGGAGCGGGAGTGGAGGGGAGCTGTTTTTT
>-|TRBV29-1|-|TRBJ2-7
CSVGRAYEQYF
TGCAGCGTTGGCAGGGCCTACGAGCAGTACTTC
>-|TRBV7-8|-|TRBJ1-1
CASSLWQDEGAFF
TGTGCCAGCAGCTTATGGCAGGATGAGGGGGCTTTCTTT
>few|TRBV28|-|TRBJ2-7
CASSLSVQGTHEQYF
TGTGCCAGCAGTTTATCTGTCCAGGGTACCCACGAGCAGTACTTC
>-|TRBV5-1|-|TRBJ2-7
CASGTDEQYF
TGCGCCAGCGGAACCGACGAGCAGTACTTC
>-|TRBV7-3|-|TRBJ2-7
CASSLKGRGSEQYF
TGTGCCAGCAGCTTAAAGGGTAGAGGGAGCGAGCAGTACTTC
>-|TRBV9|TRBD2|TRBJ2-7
CASSTGLAGTEQYF
TGTGCCAGCAGCACTGGACTAGCGGGAACCGAGCAGTACTTC
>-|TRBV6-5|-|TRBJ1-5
CATRAESNQPQHF
TGTGCCACCAGAGCGGAGAGCAATCAGCCCCAGCATTTT
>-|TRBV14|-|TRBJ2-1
CASSPLGGGEGNEQFF
TGTGCCAGCAGCCCCCTGGGAGGGGGCGAGGGTAATGAGCAGTTCTTC
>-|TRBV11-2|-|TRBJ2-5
CASSPEAIQETQYF
TGTGCCAGCAGCCCAGAGGCTATTCAAGAGACCCAGTACTTC
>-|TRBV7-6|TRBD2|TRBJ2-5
CASSFQGTSGRVTQYF
TGTGCCAGCAGCTTCCAAGGGACTAGCGGGAGGGTGACCCAGTACTTC
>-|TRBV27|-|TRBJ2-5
CASRTGEGETQYF
TGTGCCAGCAGAACGGGAGAGGGGGAGACCCAGTACTTC
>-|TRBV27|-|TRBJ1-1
CASSLSQAYKTEAFF
TGTGCCAGCAGTTTGTCGCAAGCTTACAAGACTGAAGCTTTCTTT
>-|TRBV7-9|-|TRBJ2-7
CASSPPFNRNEQYF
TGTGCCAGCAGCCCCCCATTTAATAGGAACGAGCAGTACTTC
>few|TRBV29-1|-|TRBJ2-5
CSNRVQGRETQYF
TGCAGCAACAGGGTTCAGGGAAGAGAGACCCAGTACTTC
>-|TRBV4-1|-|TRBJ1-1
CASSQGRTEAFF
TGCGCCAGCAGCCAGGGTCGTACTGAAGCTTTCTTT
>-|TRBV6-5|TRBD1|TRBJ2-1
CASSYRGLNEQFF
TGTGCCAGCAGTTACAGGGGGCTGAATGAGCAGTTCTTC
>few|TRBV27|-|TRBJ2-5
CASSFRGLYETQYF
TGTGCCAGCAGTTTTCGTGGCCTTTACGAGACCCAGTACTTC
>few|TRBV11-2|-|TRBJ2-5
CASRSEGSETQYF
TGTGCCAGCAGATCGGAGGGATCGGAGACCCAGTACTTC
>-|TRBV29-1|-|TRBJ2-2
CSVLRGTGELFF
TGCAGCGTCCTCAGGGGCACCGGGGAGCTGTTTTTT
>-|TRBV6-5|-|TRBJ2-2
CASSYGGTGELFF
TGTGCCAGCAGTTACGGGGGCACCGGGGAGCTGTTTTTT
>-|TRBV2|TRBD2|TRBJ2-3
CASGSGRMDTQYF
TGTGCCAGCGGGAGCGGGAGAATGGATACGCAGTATTTT
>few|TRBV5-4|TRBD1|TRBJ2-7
CASSFQWDSSYEQYF
TGTGCCAGCAGCTTCCAGTGGGACAGCTCCTACGAGCAGTACTTC
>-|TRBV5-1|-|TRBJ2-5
CASSLAEGEQETQYF
TGCGCCAGCAGCTTGGCCGAGGGGGAACAAGAGACCCAGTACTTC
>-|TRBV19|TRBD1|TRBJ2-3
CASRDRVGTDTQYF
TGTGCCAGCCGGGACAGGGTAGGCACAGATACGCAGTATTTT
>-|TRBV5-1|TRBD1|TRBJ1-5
CASSLEGTGDQPQHF
TGCGCCAGCAGCTTGGAAGGGACAGGGGATCAGCCCCAGCATTTT
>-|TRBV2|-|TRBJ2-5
CASSDVAAQETQYF
TGTGCCAGCAGTGATGTAGCGGCTCAAGAGACCCAGTACTTC
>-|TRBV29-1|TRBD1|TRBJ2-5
CSAWTGGEETQYF
TGCAGCGCCTGGACAGGGGGGGAAGAGACCCAGTACTTC
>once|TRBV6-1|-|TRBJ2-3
CASSEVTQQGDTQYF
TGTGCCAGCAGTGAAGTAACACAGCAGGGAGATACGCAGTATTTT
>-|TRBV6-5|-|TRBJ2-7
CASRDGSYEQYF
TGTGCCAGCAGGGACGGCTCCTACGAGCAGTACTTC
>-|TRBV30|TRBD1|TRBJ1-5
CAWATGVSNQPQHF
TGTGCCTGGGCGACAGGGGTTAGCAATCAGCCCCAGCATTTT
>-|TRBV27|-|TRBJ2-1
CASSLVRFNEQFF
TGTGCCAGCAGTTTGGTTAGATTCAATGAGCAGTTCTTC
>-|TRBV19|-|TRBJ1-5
CASSIDPELAGTYSNQPQHF
TGTGCCAGTAGTATAGATCCCGAGTTGGCCGGAACTTATAGCAATCAGCCCCAGCATTTT
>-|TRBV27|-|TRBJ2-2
CASSLRNSGELFF
TGTGCCAGCAGCTTGAGGAACTCCGGGGAGCTGTTTTTT
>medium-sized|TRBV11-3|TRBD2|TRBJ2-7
CVLPGGSHEQYF
TGTGTGCTCCCGGGAGGGAGCCACGAGCAGTACTTC
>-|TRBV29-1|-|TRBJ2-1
CSVVGGGLLSNEQFF
TGCAGCGTTGTGGGGGGCGGACTACTTTCGAATGAGCAGTTCTTC
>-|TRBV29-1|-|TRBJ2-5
CSVGRGEETQYF
TGCAGCGTTGGTCGGGGTGAAGAGACCCAGTACTTC
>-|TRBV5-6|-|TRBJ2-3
CASSLGSSTDTQYF
TGTGCCAGCAGCCTCGGATCTAGCACAGATACGCAGTATTTT
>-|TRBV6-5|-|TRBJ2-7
CASSVGASLYEQYF
TGTGCCAGCAGTGTCGGGGCTAGCCTCTACGAGCAGTACTTC
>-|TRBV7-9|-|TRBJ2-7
CASSSGSSYEQYF
TGTGCCAGCAGCTCCGGATCCTCCTACGAGCAGTACTTC
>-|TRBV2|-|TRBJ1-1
CASSEGASPMNTEAFF
TGTGCCAGCAGTGAAGGTGCCAGCCCAATGAACACTGAAGCTTTCTTT
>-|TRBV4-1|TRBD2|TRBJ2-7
CASSQDRGLGGEQYF
TGCGCCAGCAGCCAAGATCGGGGACTAGGGGGCGAGCAGTACTTC
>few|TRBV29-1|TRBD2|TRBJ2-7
CSVEGLAGVGEQYF
TGCAGCGTTGAAGGGCTAGCGGGAGTCGGCGAGCAGTACTTC
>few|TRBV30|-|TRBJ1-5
CAWTAENQPQHF
TGTGCCTGGACAGCAGAGAATCAGCCCCAGCATTTT
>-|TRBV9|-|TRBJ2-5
CASSADDFPETQYF
TGTGCCAGCAGCGCGGACGACTTTCCGGAGACCCAGTACTTC